One and the same sample provided the 27 T cell receptor beta chains below, sequenced in a study of blood T cell repertoires in COVID-19. Libraries were prepared by immunoSEQ multiplex PCR; TCRdb keeps only in-frame clonotypes and omits some of them. The repertoire holds approximately 120,000 clones, with 83% as singletons. Sequencing was done on a sample of peripheral blood. These receptors all come from a woman between 55 and 75 years old with acute or convalescent COVID-19.

This clone was detected only a few times. CDR3 coding DNA: TGTGCCAGCAGCTCCGAGCGGACCACGAACACCGGGGAGCTGTTTTTT. This sequence encodes CASSSERTTNTGELFF. The chain recombines TRBV7-3 with TRBJ2-2; TRBD2 might be the D (5 bases). CDR3 length: 16 amino acids. Germline V gene data show CDR1 as SGHTA and CDR2 as FQGTGA. Trimming removed 4 bases at V and 0 bases at J, with 12 bases between.

This rearrangement joins TRBV19 to TRBJ1-1; 8 bases match TRBD1. The CDR3 loop spans 19 amino acids. With 2 bases clipped from V and 1 base from J, the junction kept 15 bases outside the gene matches. Germline lookup yields CDR1 LNHDA and CDR2 SQIVND (reference sequence). The CDR3 loop is CASSIWSSQGGRGNTEAFF. CDR3 sequence (DNA): TGTGCCAGTAGTATATGGAGTTCACAGGGGGGTCGGGGGAACACTGAAGCTTTCTTT.

The chain links TRBV6-2 or TRBV6-3 to TRBJ2-1; tentative D call: TRBD1 (5 bases). This CDR3 contains 14 residues. Germline CDR1 is MNHEY and CDR2 is SVGEGT. V lost 6 bases, J lost 10 bases, and 19 bases lay in between. The CDR3 is CASSPRGGKLEQFF. The CDR3, as DNA: TGTGCCAGCAGCCCTAGGGGCGGTAAGTTGGAGCAGTTCTTC.

This rearrangement joins TRBV7-2 to TRBJ2-1, with 9 nucleotides matching TRBD2. The germline CDR1 and CDR2 sequences are SGHTA and FQGNSA. The CDR3 is made up of 14 amino acids. Trimming removed 6 bases from V and 4 bases from J; junction bases left unmatched: 4. The CDR3 nucleotides are TGTGCCAGCAGGCTAGCGGGACGATACAATGAGCAGTTCTTC. This gives the protein CASRLAGRYNEQFF.

The J gene is TRBJ2-5, the V gene TRBV5-1; 10 bases match TRBD2. From germline, CDR1 is SGHRS and CDR2 YFSETQ. The CDR3 is 13 amino acids. V gave up 5 bases and J gave up 4 bases; unmatched junction bases: 2. The CDR3 DNA follows: TGCGCCAGCAGACGACTAGCGGGAGAGACCCAGTACTTC. Its translation is CASRRLAGETQYF.

The chain carries TRBV3-1 (or the pseudogene TRBV3-2) and TRBJ1-2; TRBD1 matches 7 bases. J gave up 3 bases and V 4 bases, and 5 bases lay outside the gene matches. CDR1 is LGHDT, CDR2 YNNKEL, per germline (reference sequence). The CDR3 runs to 14 residues. The CDR3 protein is CASSRLGGDYGYTF. The CDR3 DNA follows: TGTGCCAGCAGCCGCCTAGGGGGCGACTATGGCTACACCTTC.

The V and J genes are TRBV7-3 and TRBJ2-1; possible D gene TRBD2, 6 bases. Trimming cost V 5 bases and J 6 bases, with 8 bases left between them. CDR3 size: 12 residues. Germline loops: CDR1 SGHTA, CDR2 FQGTGA. The CDR3 coding sequence is TGTGCCAGCAGCCCCGGGAGCAATGAGCAGTTCTTC. It codes for CASSPGSNEQFF.

The V and J genes are TRBV5-6 and TRBJ2-7; no clear D gene. The V gene's germline CDR1 is SGHDT and CDR2 YYEEEE. The CDR3 has 11 amino acids. The V end was cut by 7 bases, the J end by 3 bases, with 8 bases between. This CDR3 is CASSAGYEQYF. Here the CDR3 DNA reads TGTGCCAGCTCTGCCGGCTACGAGCAGTACTTC.

This clone occurred once. This sequence joins TRBV28 and TRBJ2-3, with D possibly being TRBD2 (5 bases). Germline CDR1 and CDR2: MDHEN and SYDVKM. The germline V and J ends were trimmed by 8 bases and 6 bases, with 9 bases remaining between them. This CDR3 contains 11 residues. Here the CDR3 reads CASRGLDTQYF. CDR3 nucleotides: TGTGCCAGCCGGGGTCTTGATACGCAGTATTTT.

The chain carries TRBV6-5 and TRBJ2-1; D remains ambiguous. CDR3 length: 12 amino acids. Looked up from germline, CDR1 is MNHEY and CDR2 is SVGAGI. V lost 3 bases and J 9 bases, leaving 9 bases between the germline ends. In DNA form, the CDR3 reads TGTGCCAGCAGTTATAGTCTTGGTGAGCAGTTCTTC. Encoded protein: CASSYSLGEQFF.

V gene TRBV7-2 combines with J gene TRBJ2-1; 11 bases line up with TRBD1. This CDR3 is 16 amino acids long. Trimming took 4 bases from V and 0 from J; bases not matched to a gene: 2. From germline, CDR1 is SGHTA and CDR2 FQGNSA. The CDR3 DNA reads as TGTGCCAGCAGCTACGGACAGGGGGCCTCCTACAATGAGCAGTTCTTC. Translation: CASSYGQGASYNEQFF.

This chain links TRBV4-3 with TRBJ1-1; D is undetermined. The CDR3 length is 13 residues. V lost 0 bases and J 1 base, leaving 3 bases between the germline ends. Per germline, CDR1 LGHNA and CDR2 YSLEER. CDR3 protein: CASSQDKNTEAFF. The CDR3 coding sequence is TGCGCCAGCAGCCAAGACAAGAACACTGAAGCTTTCTTT.

The rearrangement joins TRBV28 to TRBJ2-7, with D hard to call. There are 11 residues in the CDR3. V lost 6 bases, J lost 3 bases, and 6 bases lay in between. The V gene's germline CDR1 is MDHEN and CDR2 SYDVKM. CDR3 in amino acids: CASRGHYEQYF. The CDR3 bases are TGTGCCAGCAGGGGCCACTACGAGCAGTACTTC. The full variable domain, with the rest looked up from reference TRBV28 and TRBJ2-7, is DVKVTQSSRYLVKRTGEKVFLECVQDMDHENMFWYRQDPGLGLRLIYFSYDVKMKEKGDIPEGYSVSREKKERFSLILESASTNQTSMYLCASRGHYEQYFGPGTRLTVT.

The rearrangement joins TRBV7-8 to TRBJ1-4; D is unresolved. This CDR3 is 16 amino acids long. V gave up 1 base and J gave up 8 bases, with 17 bases separating them. The germline CDR1 and CDR2 sequences are SGHVS and FQNEAQ. The DNA for the CDR3 is TGTGCCAGCAGCTTAGGGCGAATCGGGGTGCGGGAAAAACTGTTTTTT. Protein product: CASSLGRIGVREKLFF.

Ten or more counts support this clone. This CDR3 is CASRTSDTGELFF. DNA for the CDR3: TGTGCCAGCCGGACTAGCGATACCGGGGAGCTGTTTTTT. This rearrangement joins TRBV5-4 to TRBJ2-2, with 9 bases matching TRBD2. The CDR3 totals 13 residues. Losses at the gene ends were 7 bases for V and 5 bases for J; bases not matched to a gene: 3. Germline V gives CDR1 SGHNT, CDR2 YYREEE (reference sequence).

This clone was detected only a few times. The chain uses TRBV10-3 and TRBJ2-3, with TRBD2 matching over 8 bases. V lost 3 bases, J lost 2 bases, and 4 bases stayed unmatched. This CDR3 spans 15 amino acids. Germline V CDR1 and CDR2: ENHRY, SYGVKD. The DNA for the CDR3 is TGTGCCATCAGTGAAAAGCGGGAGTTCACAGATACGCAGTATTTT. This sequence encodes CAISEKREFTDTQYF.

V usage is TRBV6-5 and J usage is TRBJ1-2; TRBD1 might be the D (6 bases). Germline values: CDR1 MNHEY, CDR2 SVGAGI. V gave up 0 bases and J gave up 3 bases, with 11 bases separating them. The CDR3 runs to 15 residues. The CDR3 protein is CASSYSTTGHYGYTF. The CDR3 DNA reads as TGTGCCAGCAGTTACTCTACGACAGGCCACTATGGCTACACCTTC.

V usage is TRBV7-9 and J usage is TRBJ1-4, with D hard to call. V shed 3 bases and J shed 3 bases, with 8 bases lying between them. The germline V gene encodes CDR1 SEHNR and CDR2 FQNEAQ (reference sequence). This CDR3 has 14 amino acids. The CDR3 DNA is TGTGCCAGCAGCTTTTCGAGCTCTAATGAAAAACTGTTTTTT. This translates into CASSFSSSNEKLFF.

This clone has more than one count but fewer than ten. This chain links TRBV12-5 with TRBJ2-5; TRBD1 aligns across 8 bases. The ends lost 3 bases at V and 5 bases at J; junction bases unmatched: 8. This CDR3 is 15 amino acids long. Germline CDR1 is LGHNT and CDR2 is FRNRAP. The CDR3 region has the DNA TGTGCTAGTGGTTTAGGGCAGGGGGCAAGGGAGACCCAGTACTTC. As protein: CASGLGQGARETQYF.

J is TRBJ1-2 and V is TRBV29-1; a possible D gene is TRBD1 (5 bases). Per germline, CDR1 SQVTM and CDR2 ANQGSEA. There are 14 residues in the CDR3. Trimming took off 0 bases at V and 5 bases at J, with 13 bases between the two ends. The CDR3 protein is CSVEEGRVGYGYTF. The CDR3 DNA reads TGCAGCGTTGAAGAGGGCAGGGTGGGTTATGGCTACACCTTC.

J is TRBJ1-1 and V is TRBV5-5; D possibly corresponds to TRBD1 (6 bases). The CDR3 extends over 12 amino acids. Germline V gene lookup returns CDR1 SGHKS and CDR2 YYEKEE (reference sequence). Trimming left V 4 bases short and J 3 bases short, with 7 bases between. CDR3 sequence: CASSRQDTEAFF. In nucleotides, the CDR3 is TGTGCCAGCAGCCGACAGGACACTGAAGCTTTCTTT.

This clone was seen more than once but under ten times. The chain has TRBV5-4 and TRBJ1-2, with D hard to call. CDR3 length: 13 residues. The germline V gene encodes CDR1 SGHNT and CDR2 YYREEE (reference sequence). V gave up 2 bases and J gave up 7 bases, with 12 bases separating them. CDR3 sequence: CASSFYEGVGYTF. The CDR3 DNA sequence: TGTGCCAGCAGCTTTTATGAGGGTGTTGGCTACACCTTC.

The gene calls are TRBV7-2 and TRBJ2-4; 8 bases map to TRBD1. CDR3 length equals 14 residues. Germline CDR1 and CDR2: SGHTA and FQGNSA. V gave up 4 bases and J gave up 9 bases; unmatched junction bases: 8. The CDR3 DNA reads TGTGCCAGCAGCTCCACAAGACAGGGGAGCATTCAGTACTTC. Its translation is CASSSTRQGSIQYF.

This chain joins TRBV5-6 and TRBJ1-2; D uncertain. Trimming left V 4 bases short and J 4 bases short, with 14 bases between. The germline V gene encodes CDR1 SGHDT and CDR2 YYEEEE. This CDR3 spans 14 amino acids. The CDR3 spells CASSARSISYGYTF. The DNA of the CDR3 is TGTGCCAGCAGCGCCCGCAGTATCAGCTATGGCTACACCTTC. Based on the CDR3 plus reference TRBV5-6 and TRBJ1-2, the full variable domain is DAGVTQSPTHLIKTRGQQVTLRCSPKSGHDTVSWYQQALGQGPQFIFQYYEEEERQRGNFPDRFSGHQFPNYSSELNVNALLLGDSALYLCASSARSISYGYTFGSGTRLTVV.

The rearrangement joins TRBV24-1 to TRBJ2-3, with 13 bases identical to TRBD2. With 4 bases clipped from V and 3 bases from J, the junction kept 6 bases outside the gene matches. The CDR3 covers 17 residues. In germline, CDR1 is KGHDR, CDR2 SFDVKD. In nucleotides, the CDR3 is TGTGCCACCAGTGAGGAGGGACTAGCGGGACCTACAGATACGCAGTATTTT. This encodes CATSEEGLAGPTDTQYF.

This clone is a singleton in its sample. The rearrangement uses TRBV2 and TRBJ2-5; 9 nucleotides line up with TRBD1. V lost 8 bases to trimming and J lost 4 bases; unmatched junction nucleotides: 2. The CDR3 is made up of 12 amino acids. In germline, CDR1 is SNHLY, CDR2 FYNNEI. CDR3 in amino acids: CASSTGGETQYF. CDR3 bases: TGTGCCAGCTCGACAGGGGGAGAGACCCAGTACTTC.

The chain is built from TRBV3-1 (or the pseudogene TRBV3-2) and TRBJ1-1; D might be TRBD1 (5 bases). CDR1 is LGHDT and CDR2 is YNNKEL in the germline V gene (reference sequence). The CDR3 spans 15 residues. Trimming removed 2 bases from V and 4 bases from J, with 14 bases in between. The CDR3 here is CASSQLPGRGTEAFF. As DNA, the CDR3 is TGTGCCAGCAGCCAACTCCCGGGGAGGGGCACTGAAGCTTTCTTT.